Presented here are 3 T cell receptor beta chains from one specimen sequenced in a study of T cell changes during pregnancy in multiple sclerosis. Clones were read by immunoSEQ multiplex PCR, and TCRdb kept only the in-frame ones, dropping some. This sample yields some 69,000 clones, of which approximately 92% are seen a single time; roughly 2% belongs to the top ten. The specimen comprised peripheral blood, sampled in the second trimester of pregnancy. These receptors were collected from a female donor in good health, enrolled as a control in a pregnancy study.

The chain links TRBV6-5 to TRBJ2-2, with no clear D. CDR3 length: 15 amino acids. Germline V gene data show CDR1 as MNHEY and CDR2 as SVGAGI. V was pared by 5 bases and J by 6 bases, with 16 bases between. Written as DNA, the CDR3 is TGTGCCAGCAGTCCGGTGAAGTCCTCGGCCGGGGAGCTGTTTTTT. Amino acid sequence: CASSPVKSSAGELFF.

The V and J genes are TRBV28 and TRBJ2-7; 7 bases are shared with TRBD1. Looked up from germline, CDR1 is MDHEN and CDR2 is SYDVKM. The J segment lost 1 base and the V segment lost 2 bases, leaving 8 bases of the junction unmatched. The CDR3 sequence is 16 residues long. The CDR3 is CASSLAGTDASYEQYF. DNA for the CDR3: TGTGCCAGCAGTTTAGCTGGGACAGACGCATCCTACGAGCAGTACTTC.

The V and J genes are TRBV5-1 and TRBJ1-1; D is perhaps TRBD1 (5 bases). Trimming took off 3 bases at V and 6 bases at J, with 15 bases between the two ends. Germline CDR1 and CDR2: SGHRS and YFSETQ. The CDR3 has 14 residues. This chain's CDR3 is CASSYLTAASEAFF. The CDR3 coding sequence is TGCGCCAGCAGCTATTTGACAGCTGCCTCTGAAGCTTTCTTT.